These T cell receptor beta chains were read from a single sample in a study of blood T cell repertoires in COVID-19. Using immunoSEQ multiplex PCR, the repertoire was profiled, and TCRdb retains in-frame clones only, with some absent. This sample has some 60,000 clones, with 88% found just once. Sequencing used peripheral blood. These receptors all stem from a man aged 55 to 70 with acute or convalescent COVID-19. CDR3s include the opening cysteine and the closing phenylalanine or tryptophan. D genes are given only for firm matches. Clone size is shown for a subset of rows, as once, few, many or a class of expanded clone.

j_call: TRBJ1-3
d_call: .
v_call: TRBV5-1
clone_size: .
cdr3_nt: TGCGCCAGCAGCTTGGAAGCAGGACTCTCTGGAAACACCATATATTTT
cdr3_aa: CASSLEAGLSGNTIYF

j_call: TRBJ2-2
d_call: .
v_call: TRBV21-1
clone_size: .
cdr3_nt: TGTGCCAGCAAGAGGTCGGGTTATTTCGCCGGGGAGCTGTTTTTT
cdr3_aa: CASKRSGYFAGELFF

j_call: TRBJ2-1
d_call: .
v_call: TRBV5-1
clone_size: few
cdr3_nt: TGCGCCAGCAGCGAATCGAGTGAGCAGTTCTTC
cdr3_aa: CASSESSEQFF

j_call: TRBJ2-7
d_call: TRBD2
v_call: TRBV20-1
clone_size: few
cdr3_nt: TGCAGTGCTAGTGGGGGAGTGGTAGCGGGAGTTTATGACGAGCAGTACTTC
cdr3_aa: CSASGGVVAGVYDEQYF

j_call: TRBJ2-5
d_call: .
v_call: TRBV29-1
clone_size: .
cdr3_nt: TGCAGCGTTGCTCCGGGCGGGGAGACCCAGTACTTC
cdr3_aa: CSVAPGGETQYF

j_call: TRBJ2-7
d_call: .
v_call: TRBV7-9
clone_size: .
cdr3_nt: TGTGCCAGCAGCTTAGTCTTGATCGGCGGATCCTACGAGCAGTACTTC
cdr3_aa: CASSLVLIGGSYEQYF

j_call: TRBJ1-2
d_call: .
v_call: TRBV28
clone_size: .
cdr3_nt: TGTGCCAGCAGTCAACTAATCCCTCTTTCTGTTGGCTACACCTTC
cdr3_aa: CASSQLIPLSVGYTF

j_call: TRBJ1-3
d_call: .
v_call: TRBV13
clone_size: .
cdr3_nt: TGTGCCAGCAGCTCTAGCGGGGCAGGGGCAGGTTACACCATATATTTT
cdr3_aa: CASSSSGAGAGYTIYF

j_call: TRBJ1-4
d_call: .
v_call: TRBV5-1
clone_size: once
cdr3_nt: TGCGCCAGCAGCTTGGCTGGGGGGGGTGATGAAAAACTGTTTTTT
cdr3_aa: CASSLAGGGDEKLFF

j_call: TRBJ2-7
d_call: .
v_call: TRBV10-3
clone_size: .
cdr3_nt: TGTGCATCCAGGGGATCTGGCTACGAGCAGTACTTC
cdr3_aa: CASRGSGYEQYF

j_call: TRBJ1-1
d_call: .
v_call: TRBV12-3/TRBV12-4
clone_size: once
cdr3_nt: TGTGCCAGCAGTTTCGCACACAACACTGAAGCTTTCTTT
cdr3_aa: CASSFAHNTEAFF

j_call: TRBJ1-1
d_call: .
v_call: TRBV9
clone_size: .
cdr3_nt: TGTGCCAGCAGCGCCCATATCACAGGGAGATCCGCTGAAGCTTTCTTT
cdr3_aa: CASSAHITGRSAEAFF

j_call: TRBJ1-1
d_call: .
v_call: TRBV15
clone_size: .
cdr3_nt: TGTGCCACCAGCAGAGACCAGCGGGGGCCTGAAGCTTTCTTT
cdr3_aa: CATSRDQRGPEAFF

j_call: TRBJ2-1
d_call: TRBD2
v_call: TRBV4-2
clone_size: few
cdr3_nt: TGTGCCAGCAGCCAAGATGAAACGGGAGGGTACAATGAGCAGTTCTTC
cdr3_aa: CASSQDETGGYNEQFF

j_call: TRBJ1-1
d_call: .
v_call: TRBV18
clone_size: .
cdr3_nt: TGTGCCAGCTCAGCCCGCAGGGGTTCGGACACTGAAGCTTTCTTT
cdr3_aa: CASSARRGSDTEAFF

j_call: TRBJ1-6
d_call: .
v_call: TRBV19
clone_size: .
cdr3_nt: TGTGCCAGTAGATGGAGGCAGGGGAATTCACCCCTCCACTTT
cdr3_aa: CASRWRQGNSPLHF

j_call: TRBJ1-1
d_call: .
v_call: TRBV12-3/TRBV12-4
clone_size: .
cdr3_nt: TGTGCCAGCAGACCGGACAGAAACACTGAAGCTTTCTTT
cdr3_aa: CASRPDRNTEAFF

j_call: TRBJ1-5
d_call: .
v_call: TRBV18
clone_size: .
cdr3_nt: TGTGCCAGCTCACCAGGGGCGGATCAGCCCCAGCATTTT
cdr3_aa: CASSPGADQPQHF

j_call: TRBJ2-3
d_call: .
v_call: TRBV3-1/TRBV3-2
clone_size: .
cdr3_nt: TGTGCCAGCAGCCAAATATCAGGAGGCTATACGCAGTATTTT
cdr3_aa: CASSQISGGYTQYF

j_call: TRBJ1-2
d_call: TRBD1
v_call: TRBV2
clone_size: .
cdr3_nt: TGTGCCAGCAATTTACAGGGGTCCTTTTATGGCTACACCTTC
cdr3_aa: CASNLQGSFYGYTF

j_call: TRBJ1-3
d_call: .
v_call: TRBV29-1
clone_size: .
cdr3_nt: TGCAGCGCTCTCAAGGCTGCGGGCATAAACACCATATATTTT
cdr3_aa: CSALKAAGINTIYF

j_call: TRBJ1-3
d_call: .
v_call: TRBV28
clone_size: .
cdr3_nt: TGTGCCAGCAGCCCCGGGACATTGGGCTCTGGAAACACCATATATTTT
cdr3_aa: CASSPGTLGSGNTIYF

j_call: TRBJ2-7
d_call: TRBD1
v_call: TRBV6-4
clone_size: .
cdr3_nt: TGTGCCAGCAGTGACTCGACAGGGGGCGGGGACGAGCAGTACTTC
cdr3_aa: CASSDSTGGGDEQYF

j_call: TRBJ2-2
d_call: .
v_call: TRBV6-7
clone_size: .
cdr3_nt: TGTGCCAGCAGTTACTCGATAGTTGAGGCCCCCACCGGGGAGCTGTTTTTT
cdr3_aa: CASSYSIVEAPTGELFF

j_call: TRBJ2-1
d_call: .
v_call: TRBV30
clone_size: few
cdr3_nt: TGTGCCTGGAGCCAGCCGGGGGGCGTAATCTATGAGCAGTTCTTC
cdr3_aa: CAWSQPGGVIYEQFF